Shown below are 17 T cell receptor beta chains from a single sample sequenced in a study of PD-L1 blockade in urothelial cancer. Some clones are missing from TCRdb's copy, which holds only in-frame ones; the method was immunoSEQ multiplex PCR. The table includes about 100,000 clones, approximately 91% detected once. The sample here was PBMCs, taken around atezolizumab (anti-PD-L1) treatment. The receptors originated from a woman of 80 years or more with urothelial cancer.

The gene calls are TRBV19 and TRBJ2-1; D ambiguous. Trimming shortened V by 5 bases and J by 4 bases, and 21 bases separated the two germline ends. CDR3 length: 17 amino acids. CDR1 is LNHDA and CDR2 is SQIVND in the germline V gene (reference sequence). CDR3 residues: CASSESAQRSRYNEQFF. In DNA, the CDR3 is TGTGCCAGTAGTGAGTCGGCCCAGAGGTCCCGTTACAATGAGCAGTTCTTC.

The CDR3 nucleotides are TGTGCCAGCAGCCTGCAGACAGGGGAGAACTACGAGCAGTACTTC. Encoded protein: CASSLQTGENYEQYF. This rearrangement joins TRBV7-2 to TRBJ2-7, with 8 bases matching TRBD1. Germline V gives CDR1 SGHTA, CDR2 FQGNSA. The CDR3 is made up of 15 amino acids. Losses at the gene ends were 5 bases for V and 3 bases for J; bases not matched to a gene: 9.

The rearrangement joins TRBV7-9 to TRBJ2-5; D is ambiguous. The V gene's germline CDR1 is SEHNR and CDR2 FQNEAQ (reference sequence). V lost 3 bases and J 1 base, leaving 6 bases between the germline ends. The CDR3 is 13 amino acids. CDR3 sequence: CASSLRSQETQYF. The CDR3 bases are TGTGCCAGCAGCTTGAGAAGCCAAGAGACCCAGTACTTC.

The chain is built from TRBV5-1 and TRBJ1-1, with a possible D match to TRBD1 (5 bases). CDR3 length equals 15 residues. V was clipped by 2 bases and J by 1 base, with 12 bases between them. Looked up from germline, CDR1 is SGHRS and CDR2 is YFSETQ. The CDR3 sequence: CASSLTTARNTEAFF. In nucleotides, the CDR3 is TGCGCCAGCAGCTTAACGACAGCCCGGAACACTGAAGCTTTCTTT. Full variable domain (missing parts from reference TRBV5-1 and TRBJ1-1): KAGVTQTPRYLIKTRGQQVTLSCSPISGHRSVSWYQQTPGQGLQFLFEYFSETQRNKGNFPGRFSGRQFSNSRSEMNVSTLELGDSALYLCASSLTTARNTEAFFGQGTRLTVV.

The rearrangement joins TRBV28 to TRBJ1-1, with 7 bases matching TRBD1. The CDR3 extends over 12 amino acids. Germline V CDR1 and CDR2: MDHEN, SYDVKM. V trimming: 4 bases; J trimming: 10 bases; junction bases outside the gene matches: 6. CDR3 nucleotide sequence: TGTGCCAGCAGTTCACAGGGGTATGTAGCTTTCTTT. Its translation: CASSSQGYVAFF.

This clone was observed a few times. CDR3 sequence reads: CASSPKGAGLFF. The CDR3 coding sequence is TGCGCCAGCAGCCCGAAAGGGGCAGGTCTGTTTTTT. The chain joins TRBV5-1 to TRBJ1-4, with a possible D match to TRBD1 (5 bases). Per the germline V gene, CDR1 is SGHRS and CDR2 is YFSETQ. Trimming shortened V by 4 bases and J by 14 bases, and 15 bases separated the two germline ends. CDR3 length: 12 residues. Drawing the rest from reference TRBV5-1 and TRBJ1-4, the complete variable domain is KAGVTQTPRYLIKTRGQQVTLSCSPISGHRSVSWYQQTPGQGLQFLFEYFSETQRNKGNFPGRFSGRQFSNSRSEMNVSTLELGDSALYLCASSPKGAGLFFGSGTQLSVL.

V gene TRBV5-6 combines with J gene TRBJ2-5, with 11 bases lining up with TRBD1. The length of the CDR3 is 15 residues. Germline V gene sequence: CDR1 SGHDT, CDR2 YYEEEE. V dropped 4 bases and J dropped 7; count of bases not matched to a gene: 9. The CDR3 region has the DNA TGTGCCAGCAGCCAGGGACAGGGGGTGTGGGGGACCCAGTACTTC. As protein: CASSQGQGVWGTQYF.

The CDR3 DNA follows: TGTGCCAGCAGTTTTGGGGACAGGGCTTTCAATGAGCAGTTCTTC. Encoded protein: CASSFGDRAFNEQFF. J is TRBJ2-1 and V is TRBV27; 9 bases map to TRBD1. This CDR3 has 15 residues. V gave up 3 bases and J gave up 6 bases; unmatched junction bases: 6. Germline-derived CDR1 and CDR2 are MNHEY and SMNVEV (reference sequence).

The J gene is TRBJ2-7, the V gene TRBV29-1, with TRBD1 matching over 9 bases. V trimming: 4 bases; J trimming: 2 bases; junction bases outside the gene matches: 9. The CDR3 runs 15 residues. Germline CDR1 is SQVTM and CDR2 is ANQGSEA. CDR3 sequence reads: CSVVEWDRATYEQYF. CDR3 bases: TGCAGCGTTGTAGAGTGGGACAGGGCCACCTACGAGCAGTACTTC.

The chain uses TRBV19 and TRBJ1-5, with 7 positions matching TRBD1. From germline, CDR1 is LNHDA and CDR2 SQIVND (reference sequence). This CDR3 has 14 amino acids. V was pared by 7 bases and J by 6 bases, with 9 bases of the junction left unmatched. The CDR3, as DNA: TGTGCCAGTAAGGACAGGAGCGGGGGTCAGCCCCAGCATTTT. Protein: CASKDRSGGQPQHF.

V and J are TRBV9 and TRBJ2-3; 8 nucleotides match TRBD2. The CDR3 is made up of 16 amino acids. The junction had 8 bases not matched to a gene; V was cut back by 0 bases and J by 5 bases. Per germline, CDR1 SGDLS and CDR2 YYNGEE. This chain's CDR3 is CASSVVPAGVVDTQYF. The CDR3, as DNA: TGTGCCAGCAGCGTAGTCCCAGCGGGAGTGGTAGATACGCAGTATTTT.

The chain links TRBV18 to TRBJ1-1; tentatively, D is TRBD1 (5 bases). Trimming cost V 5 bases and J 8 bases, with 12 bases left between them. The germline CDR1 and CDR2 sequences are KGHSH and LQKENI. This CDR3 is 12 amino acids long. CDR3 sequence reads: CASSILGAEAFF. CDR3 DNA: TGTGCCAGCTCAATTCTAGGGGCCGAAGCTTTCTTT.

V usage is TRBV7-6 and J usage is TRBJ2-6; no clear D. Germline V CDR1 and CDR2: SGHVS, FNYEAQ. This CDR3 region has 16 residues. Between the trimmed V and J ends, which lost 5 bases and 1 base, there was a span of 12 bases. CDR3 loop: CASSTIAGSGANVLTF. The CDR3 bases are TGTGCCAGCAGCACCATAGCCGGTTCTGGGGCCAACGTCCTGACTTTC.

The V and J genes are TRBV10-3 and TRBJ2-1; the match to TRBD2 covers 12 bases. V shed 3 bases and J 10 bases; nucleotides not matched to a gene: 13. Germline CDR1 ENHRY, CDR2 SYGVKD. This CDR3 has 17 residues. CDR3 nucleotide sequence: TGTGCCATCAGTGAACCCAAAGGACTAGCGGGAAACTCCGAGCAGTTCTTC. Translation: CAISEPKGLAGNSEQFF.

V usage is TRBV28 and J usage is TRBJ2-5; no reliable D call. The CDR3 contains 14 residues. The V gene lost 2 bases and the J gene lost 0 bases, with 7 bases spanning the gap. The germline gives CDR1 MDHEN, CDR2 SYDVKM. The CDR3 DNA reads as TGTGCCAGCAGTTTAAACAGAAACCAAGAGACCCAGTACTTC. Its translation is CASSLNRNQETQYF.

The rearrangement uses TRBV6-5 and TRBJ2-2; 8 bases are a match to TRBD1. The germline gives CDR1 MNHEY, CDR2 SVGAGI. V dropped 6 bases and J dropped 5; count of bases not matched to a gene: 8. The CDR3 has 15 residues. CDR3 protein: CASSSAGGATGELFF. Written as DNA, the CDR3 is TGTGCCAGCAGCTCGGCAGGGGGCGCGACCGGGGAGCTGTTTTTT.

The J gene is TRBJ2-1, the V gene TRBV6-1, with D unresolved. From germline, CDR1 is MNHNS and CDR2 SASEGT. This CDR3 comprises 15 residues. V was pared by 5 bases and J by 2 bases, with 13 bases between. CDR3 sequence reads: CASSWFAGPYNEQFF. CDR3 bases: TGTGCCAGCAGTTGGTTCGCTGGCCCCTACAATGAGCAGTTCTTC.